This T cell receptor beta chain was captured by sequencing in a study of graft-versus-host responses after intestinal transplantation. Here immunoSEQ multiplex PCR was the method, and the copy in TCRdb shows in-frame clones only, minus some. The sample includes 85,000 to 90,000 clones, about 90% of them seen just once. On this clone itself: Its target is unknown.

Per germline, CDR1 MNHEY and CDR2 SVGAGI. This CDR3 spans 14 amino acids. Trimming took off 6 bases at V and 5 bases at J, with 14 bases between the two ends. The receptor comes from a human donor who received an intestinal transplant. The sample here was unstimulated CD4+ T cells sorted from spleen or lymph node cells, taken before intestinal transplant. This chain links TRBV6-5 with TRBJ2-1, with D perhaps TRBD2 (6 bases). The CDR3 loop is CASSHRDFNNEQFF. In DNA, the CDR3 is TGTGCCAGCAGCCACCGGGACTTCAACAATGAGCAGTTCTTC.